Included here is one T cell receptor (beta chain) sequence, with context. Its antigen remains unidentified. This record comes from a study of cytomegalovirus exposure and HLA in healthy donors. The primer mix had 60 Vbeta and 13 Jbeta primers. Assay: immunoSEQ multiplex PCR; the TCRdb copy retains only in-frame clones and omits some. The data hold tens of thousands of clones, with roughly 73% observed a single time. Points from the study as a whole: A later analysis found that most CMV-associated TCR beta chains appeared HLA-restricted. TCR beta chain V- and J-gene trimming was linked, in a later analysis, to a missense variant in DCLRE1C. Presence/absence analyses assumed roughly uniform sequencing depth across donors.

V lost 6 bases and J 1 base, leaving 13 bases between the germline ends. Germline V lookup: CDR1 SGHRS, CDR2 YFSETQ. The CDR3 has 15 residues. This clonotype originated in a male donor in good health and CMV-seropositive. The chain uses TRBV5-1 and TRBJ2-2, with D maybe TRBD2 (6 bases). Sequences were obtained from PBMCs. CDR3 nucleotide sequence: TGCGCCAGCACCCGGGAGAGATTGAACACCGGGGAGCTGTTTTTT. It encodes CASTRERLNTGELFF.